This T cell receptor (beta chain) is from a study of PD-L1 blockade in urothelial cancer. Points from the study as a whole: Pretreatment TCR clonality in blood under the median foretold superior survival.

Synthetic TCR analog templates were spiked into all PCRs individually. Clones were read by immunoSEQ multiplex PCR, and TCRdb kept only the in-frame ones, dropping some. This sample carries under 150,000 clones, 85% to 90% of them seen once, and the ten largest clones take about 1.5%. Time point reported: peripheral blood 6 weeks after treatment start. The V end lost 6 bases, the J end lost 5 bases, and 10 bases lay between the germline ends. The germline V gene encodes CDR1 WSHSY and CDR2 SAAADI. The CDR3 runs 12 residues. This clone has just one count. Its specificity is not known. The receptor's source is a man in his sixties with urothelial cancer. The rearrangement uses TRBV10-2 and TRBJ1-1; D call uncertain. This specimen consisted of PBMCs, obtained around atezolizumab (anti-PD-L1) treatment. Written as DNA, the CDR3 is TGCGCCAGCAGGAGGGTGGGGACTGAAGCTTTCTTT. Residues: CASRRVGTEAFF.